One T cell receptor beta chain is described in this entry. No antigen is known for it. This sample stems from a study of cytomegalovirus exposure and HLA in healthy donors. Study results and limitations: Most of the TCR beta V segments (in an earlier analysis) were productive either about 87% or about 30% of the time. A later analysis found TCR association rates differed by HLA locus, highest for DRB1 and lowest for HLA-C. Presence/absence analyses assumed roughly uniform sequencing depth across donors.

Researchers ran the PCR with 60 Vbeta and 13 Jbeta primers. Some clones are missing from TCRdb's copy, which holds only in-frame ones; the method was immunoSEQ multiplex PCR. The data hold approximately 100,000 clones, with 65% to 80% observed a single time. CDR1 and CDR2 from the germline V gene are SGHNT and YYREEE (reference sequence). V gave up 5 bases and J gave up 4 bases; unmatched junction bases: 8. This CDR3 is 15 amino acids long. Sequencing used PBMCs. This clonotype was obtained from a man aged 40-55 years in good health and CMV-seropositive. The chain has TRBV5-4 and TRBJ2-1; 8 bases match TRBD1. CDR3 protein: CASSPDRGPYNEQFF. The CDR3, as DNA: TGTGCCAGCAGTCCTGACAGGGGCCCTTACAATGAGCAGTTCTTC.